The rows below give T cell receptor beta chains drawn from one sample of a study of PD-1 blockade in classical Hodgkin lymphoma. Assay: immunoSEQ multiplex PCR; the TCRdb copy retains only in-frame clones and omits some. The sample has about 35,000 clones, about 89% seen once. Sample: CD4+ T cells from blood. The source is a human donor with classical Hodgkin lymphoma. Both conserved end residues are part of each CDR3. The D gene is left open where the match is weak.

>NA|TRBJ2-4|TRBV9
CASSVGAGDSIQYF
>NA|TRBJ1-5|TRBV27
CASSLYPPFSREQPQHF
>TRBD1|TRBJ1-6|TRBV11-2
CASSQDRVAIGSPLHF
>NA|TRBJ1-1|TRBV11-2
CASSLEGRNTEAFF
>TRBD2|TRBJ2-1|TRBV6-5
CASRTSDNSYNEQFF
>NA|TRBJ1-2|TRBV12-5
CASGLGEGAGYTF
>NA|TRBJ1-3|TRBV19
CASSIGPSSGNTIYF
>NA|TRBJ1-6|TRBV28
CASSFLHFDVRNSPLHF
>NA|TRBJ1-1|TRBV6-5
CASSYSGVNTEAFF
>NA|TRBJ1-3|TRBV15
CATSSWDLSSGNTIYF
>NA|TRBJ1-5|TRBV19
CASSISRDNNQPQHF
>NA|TRBJ2-6|TRBV6-1
CASTIGGLGANVLTF
>TRBD2|TRBJ2-3|TRBV5-1
CASSLTSGGLPSTDTQYF
>TRBD1|TRBJ2-1|TRBV12-5
CASGFLMGQGYNEQFF
>NA|TRBJ1-5|TRBV10-3
CATCPFGGGQPQHF
>NA|TRBJ2-4|TRBV7-2
CASSFGNGLAKNIQYF
>NA|TRBJ1-2|TRBV7-8
CASSRAPTGNYGYTF
>TRBD2|TRBJ2-1|TRBV7-2
CASSPTGLAGAEQFF
>NA|TRBJ2-5|TRBV5-1
CASSLRPGETQYF
>TRBD2|TRBJ2-1|TRBV4-2
CASSQNPQGSGGAWVQFF
>TRBD1|TRBJ2-7|TRBV5-8
CASSAGTGVSYEQYF
>NA|TRBJ1-1|TRBV12-5
CASGLHLGLGNTEAFF
>TRBD1|TRBJ1-2|TRBV28
CASSPPGQPADYGYTF
>NA|TRBJ1-2|TRBV7-6
CASSLGQGGYGYTF
>NA|TRBJ2-3|TRBV7-3
CASSLTDLSTDTQYF
>TRBD1|TRBJ1-1|TRBV28
CASTWTGLNTEAFF
>TRBD1|TRBJ2-1|TRBV5-4
CASSPAPDRPEQFF
>NA|TRBJ1-4|TRBV7-9
CASSLIRGTEKLFF
>NA|TRBJ1-2|TRBV6-6
CASTYGGWGSYGYTF
>NA|TRBJ2-7|TRBV28
CASGRLNSYEQYF
>NA|TRBJ2-5|TRBV5-1
CASSSGQEGTQYF
>TRBD1|TRBJ1-5|TRBV9
CASSATGARAQPQHF
>NA|TRBJ1-1|TRBV28
CASSRVGGAFF
>NA|TRBJ1-4|TRBV6-6
CASSRTDATNEKLFF
>NA|TRBJ2-1|TRBV15
CATSTRQRLGGVFF
>NA|TRBJ1-4|TRBV7-2
CASSEDGRKLFF
>NA|TRBJ2-7|TRBV28
CASSTGTILFVQYF
>NA|TRBJ2-2|TRBV7-9
CASSFGGGTGGVVGELFF
>NA|NA|TRBV10-1
CARRTNGTSSYEQYF
>TRBD1|TRBJ1-6|TRBV7-2
CASSLAGGGNSPLHF
>TRBD1|TRBJ1-2|TRBV28
CASRSTGIYGYTF
>NA|TRBJ2-3|TRBV18
CASSPQATSTDTQYF
>NA|TRBJ1-2|TRBV6-6
CASRLDYNYGYTF
>NA|TRBJ2-7|TRBV18
CASSPYRDSYEQYF
>NA|TRBJ2-5|TRBV7-9
CASSFDIQETQYF
>TRBD1|TRBJ2-3|TRBV10-1
CASSEYRTGAAGTQYF
>NA|TRBJ1-2|TRBV27
CASSSRPNYGYTF
>TRBD1|TRBJ2-7|TRBV19
CASSIRTGSLEQYF
>NA|TRBJ2-1|TRBV5-1
CATRDNSYNEQFF
>NA|TRBJ1-1|TRBV5-1
CASRSGGGGRNTEAFF
>NA|TRBJ1-2|TRBV5-6
CASSLGVLDYGYTF
>NA|TRBJ1-6|TRBV19
CASSILGNSPLHF
>NA|TRBJ1-3|TRBV21-1
CASPLIWGDTIPSGNTIYF
>NA|TRBJ2-5|TRBV15
CATSSGTEAQETQYF
>NA|TRBJ2-2|TRBV5-1
CASSEDSTGELFF
>NA|TRBJ2-2|TRBV4-1
CASSQGPNLNTGELFF
>TRBD1|TRBJ1-2|TRBV4-2
CASSQSGGHGYTF
>NA|TRBJ2-2|TRBV10-3
CAIGGSPTGELFF
>NA|TRBJ1-1|TRBV11-2
CASSSTGRMNTEAFF
>NA|TRBJ1-5|TRBV10-2
CASRDASNQPQHF